This T cell receptor (beta chain) was sequenced in a study of T cell responses to AZD1222 COVID-19 vaccine. Study-level points and caveats: No day 14 peak samples; only post-peak repertoires were characterized.

The V gene's germline CDR1 is MNHNY and CDR2 SVGAGI (reference sequence). This CDR3 spans 14 amino acids. Trimming pared 5 bases from V and 2 bases from J, leaving 12 bases between. The protocol was immunoSEQ multiplex PCR, while the TCRdb copy is restricted to in-frame clones and leaves out a portion. The repertoire holds 180,000 or so clones, with about 90% as singletons. About this clone: Antigen unknown.

The sequencing here drew on peripheral blood, taken 28 days after the second AZD1222 dose. The chain employs TRBV6-6 and TRBJ1-2, with a possible D match to TRBD1 (6 bases). The receptor was derived from an adult who received the AZD1222 COVID-19 vaccine. Here the CDR3 DNA reads TGTGCCAGCAGTGCCGGACAGACCAACTATGGCTACACCTTC. Its translation is CASSAGQTNYGYTF.